The clone carrying this T cell receptor beta chain was observed many times. The germline V and J ends were trimmed by 1 base and 8 bases, with 8 bases remaining between them. Germline-derived CDR1 and CDR2 are GTSNPN and SVGIG (reference sequence). This CDR3 is built from 12 residues. The sample belongs to a study of T cells in Graves' hyperthyroidism and ophthalmopathy. Researchers amplified the TCR beta CDR3 regions from RNA transcripts. In the first-round RT-PCR of the TCR CDR3, the HTBI primer set was used. TCRdb re-analysed the multiplex PCR reads in MiXCR, keeping a single row per CDR3 protein. This table has 490,000 or so distinct CDR3 sequences, 20% to 25% appearing once.

Sequencing was performed on blood. The receptor was derived from a woman aged 70-85 years with Graves' ophthalmopathy. This chain links TRBV30 with TRBJ1-4; possible D gene TRBD1, 5 bases. The CDR3: CAWSERGEKLFF. The CDR3 DNA sequence: TGTGCCTGGAGTGAAAGGGGCGAAAAACTGTTTTTT.